Shown below are 12 T cell receptor beta chains from a single sample sequenced in a study of vaccination and CD4 T cells after COVID-19. Their antigens remain unidentified. Treatment indicated: roughly 11-day PBMC culture with coronavirus spike peptide pools or control peptides (ViraFEST assay). Cultured CD4+ T cells had their DNA profiled by the Oncomine TCR Beta short-read assay. Each CDR3 protein gets one entry after TCRdb re-called the PCR reads with MiXCR. The table records nearly 15,000 distinct CDR3 sequences, 40% to 60% of them present only once. The sequenced sample consisted of CD4+ T cells from blood, cultured in vitro. The receptors shown here come from a human donor who had recovered from COVID-19.

This chain joins TRBV6-1 and TRBJ2-3, with 12 bases that match TRBD1. This CDR3 spans 16 amino acids. The germline CDR1 and CDR2 sequences are MNHNS and SASEGT. V gave up 7 bases and J gave up 7 bases; unmatched junction bases: 12. DNA of the CDR3: TGTGCCAGCACCCTCGAGTTTGGGACAGGGGGCAATACGCAGTATTTT. Protein sequence: CASTLEFGTGGNTQYF.

This sequence joins TRBV10-2 and TRBJ1-5, with D perhaps matching TRBD1 (5 bases). Germline CDR1 WSHSY, CDR2 SAAADI. Trimming shortened V by 0 bases and J by 2 bases, and 5 bases separated the two germline ends. The CDR3 is made up of 14 amino acids. Written as DNA, the CDR3 is TGCGCCAGCAGTGAGTCGGGGGGCAATCAGCCCCAGCATTTT. Protein product: CASSESGGNQPQHF.

This clonotype was observed a few times. This chain joins TRBV2 and TRBJ2-3; the D is unclear. Germline V CDR1 and CDR2: SNHLY, FYNNEI. This CDR3 comprises 15 residues. V lost 4 bases, J lost 4 bases, and 15 bases lay in between. CDR3 sequence reads: CASSGTLGKADTQYF. CDR3 DNA: TGTGCCAGCAGTGGGACCTTGGGGAAGGCAGATACGCAGTATTTT.

This clonotype came up a few times. The chain employs TRBV6-5 and TRBJ1-1; TRBD1 might be the D (6 bases). Germline CDR1 and CDR2: MNHEY and SVGAGI. The CDR3 sequence is 19 residues long. Trimming shortened V by 2 bases and J by 11 bases, and 33 bases separated the two germline ends. CDR3 in amino acids: CASSYVGVGGGGEGVWAFF. CDR3 coding DNA: TGTGCCAGCAGTTACGTCGGGGTCGGTGGAGGAGGCGAGGGGGTGTGGGCTTTCTTT.

This sequence joins TRBV5-1 and TRBJ1-2; 9 nucleotides align to TRBD1. CDR3 length equals 19 residues. Germline V lookup: CDR1 SGHRS, CDR2 YFSETQ. The V and J ends lost 0 bases and 4 bases, in that order; junction bases with no gene match: 16. The CDR3 DNA is TGCGCCAGCAGCTTGGGGGACAGGGCCCGGCCGGTTCTTGCCTATGGCTACACCTTC. This gives the protein CASSLGDRARPVLAYGYTF.

This chain uses TRBV5-4 with TRBJ1-6, with D possibly being TRBD1 (6 bases). The germline V and J ends were trimmed by 1 base and 6 bases, with 11 bases remaining between them. Germline values: CDR1 SGHNT, CDR2 YYREEE (reference sequence). The CDR3 has 15 residues. CDR3 in DNA: TGTGCCAGCAGCTTGTCTCGGACAGCTAATTCACCCCTCCACTTT. As protein: CASSLSRTANSPLHF. Together with reference TRBV5-4 and TRBJ1-6, the CDR3 gives the full variable domain: ETGVTQSPTHLIKTRGQQVTLRCSSQSGHNTVSWYQQALGQGPQFIFQYYREEENGRGNFPPRFSGLQFPNYSSELNVNALELDDSALYLCASSLSRTANSPLHFGNGTRLTVT.

The chain links TRBV6-5 to TRBJ1-6, with TRBD1 matching 9 bases. V gave up 2 bases and J gave up 7 bases; unmatched junction bases: 9. This CDR3 spans 17 amino acids. The germline CDR1 and CDR2 sequences are MNHEY and SVGAGI. DNA for the CDR3: TGTGCCAGCAGTTACACCTCGGGACAGGGCGTAAATTCACCCCTCCACTTT. Translating it yields CASSYTSGQGVNSPLHF.

The chain joins TRBV10-3 to TRBJ2-7, with 8 bases identical to TRBD1. Germline CDR1 is ENHRY and CDR2 is SYGVKD. This CDR3 has 13 amino acids. After removal of 8 bases from V and 2 bases from J, the junction contained 5 bases not matched to a gene. CDR3 amino acids: CAIGPGQAYEQYF. CDR3 DNA sequence: TGTGCCATCGGACCGGGACAGGCCTACGAGCAGTACTTC.

This clonotype has more than one count but fewer than ten. This chain uses TRBV27 with TRBJ2-5; D may be TRBD2 (5 bases). CDR1 and CDR2 from the germline V gene are MNHEY and SMNVEV (reference sequence). V dropped 3 bases and J dropped 5 bases, with 10 bases sitting between them. The CDR3 sequence is 13 residues long. In nucleotides, the CDR3 is TGTGCCAGCAGTTTCTTTGGCGGGGAGACCCAGTACTTC. Amino acid sequence: CASSFFGGETQYF.

Only a few counts were recorded for this clonotype. The chain is built from TRBV6-1 and TRBJ2-3, with D possibly being TRBD1 (6 bases). Germline CDR1 is MNHNS and CDR2 is SASEGT. V lost 6 bases to trimming and J lost 7 bases, with 17 bases between them. This CDR3 is 14 amino acids long. The CDR3 region has the DNA TGTGCCAGCAGACAGGGAAGGACGGCAAATACGCAGTATTTT. Amino acids: CASRQGRTANTQYF.

Within the sample, this clonotype is medium-sized. V gene TRBV6-1 combines with J gene TRBJ1-6; 9 nucleotides line up with TRBD1. CDR1 and CDR2 from the germline V gene are MNHNS and SASEGT. The CDR3 sequence is 14 residues long. The trim removed 1 base at V and 13 bases at J, leaving 5 bases unmatched. CDR3 in amino acids: CASSEVGQGGPLHF. The CDR3 nucleotides are TGTGCCAGCAGTGAAGTGGGACAGGGAGGGCCCCTCCACTTT.

The chain links TRBV6-4 to TRBJ2-7; the match to TRBD1 covers 9 bases. The CDR3 spans 14 residues. Per germline, CDR1 MRHNA and CDR2 SNTAGT. The trim removed 5 bases at V and 4 bases at J, leaving 6 bases unmatched. CDR3 bases: TGTGCCAGCAGTACCGGGACAGGGTCGTACGAGCAGTACTTC. Encoded protein: CASSTGTGSYEQYF.